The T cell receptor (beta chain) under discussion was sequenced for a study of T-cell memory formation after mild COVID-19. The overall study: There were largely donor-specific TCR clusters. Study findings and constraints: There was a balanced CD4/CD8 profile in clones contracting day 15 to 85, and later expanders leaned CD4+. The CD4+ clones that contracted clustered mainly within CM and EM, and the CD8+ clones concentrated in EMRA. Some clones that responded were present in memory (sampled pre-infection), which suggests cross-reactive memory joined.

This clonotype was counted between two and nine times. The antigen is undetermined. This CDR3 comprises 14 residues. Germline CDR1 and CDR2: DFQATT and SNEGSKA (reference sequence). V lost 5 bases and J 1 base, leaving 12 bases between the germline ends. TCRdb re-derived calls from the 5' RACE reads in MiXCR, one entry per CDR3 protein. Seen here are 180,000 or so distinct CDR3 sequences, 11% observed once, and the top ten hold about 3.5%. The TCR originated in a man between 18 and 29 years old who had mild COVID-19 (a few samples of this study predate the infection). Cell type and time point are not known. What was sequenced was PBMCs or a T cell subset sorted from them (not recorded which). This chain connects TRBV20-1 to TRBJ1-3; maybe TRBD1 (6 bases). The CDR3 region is CSAEGGGSGNTIYF. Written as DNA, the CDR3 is TGCAGTGCTGAGGGGGGGGGATCTGGAAACACCATATATTTT.